This T cell receptor beta chain was sequenced in a study of T cells in Graves' hyperthyroidism and ophthalmopathy. Across the study: Peripheral blood samples were taken at initial diagnosis, prior to any treatment. Study-level findings and limits: Most clonotypes that expanded in the thyroid above 0.001 also showed up in blood.

CDR3 length: 16 residues. Trimming at V came to 5 bases and at J to 5 bases, leaving 12 bases not matched to a gene. CDR1 and CDR2 (germline): SGHTA, FQGNSA. The diagnostic basis comprised clinical symptoms, serum thyroxine and TRAb, thyroid ultrasound and orbital computed tomography. Fresh 10 ml peripheral blood yielded PBMCs. What was amplified from RNA transcripts were TCR beta CDR3 regions. First-round RT-PCR of the TCR CDR3 relied on the HTBI primer set. Each CDR3 protein is one row after TCRdb ran MiXCR on the multiplex PCR reads. The sample records hundreds of thousands of distinct CDR3 sequences, around 15% being singletons. On this clonotype itself: What it binds is unknown.

The chain combines TRBV7-2 with TRBJ2-5, with 9 bases aligning to TRBD2. Sequenced material: blood. The clonotype originates from a man aged 45 to 65 with Graves' ophthalmopathy. In DNA form, the CDR3 reads TGTGCCAGCAGCGCTCAGGGCGGGAGGGGGGGGGAGACCCAGTACTTC. Residues: CASSAQGGRGGETQYF.